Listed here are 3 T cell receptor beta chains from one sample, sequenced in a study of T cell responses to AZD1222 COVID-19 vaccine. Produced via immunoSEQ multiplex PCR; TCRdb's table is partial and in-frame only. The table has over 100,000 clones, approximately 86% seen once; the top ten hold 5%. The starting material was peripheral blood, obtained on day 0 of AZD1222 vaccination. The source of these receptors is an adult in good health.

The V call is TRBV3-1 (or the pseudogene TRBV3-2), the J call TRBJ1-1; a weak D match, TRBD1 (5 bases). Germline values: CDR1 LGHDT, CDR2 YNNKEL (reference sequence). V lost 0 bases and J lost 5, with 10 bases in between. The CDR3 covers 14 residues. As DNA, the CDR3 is TGTGCCAGCAGCCAAGAAGCGACAGATACTGAAGCTTTCTTT. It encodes CASSQEATDTEAFF.

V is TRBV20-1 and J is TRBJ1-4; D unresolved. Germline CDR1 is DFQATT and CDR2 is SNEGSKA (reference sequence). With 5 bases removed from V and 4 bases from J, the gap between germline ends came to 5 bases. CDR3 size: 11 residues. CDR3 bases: TGCAGTGCTCGGGGTAATGAAAAACTGTTTTTT. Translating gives CSARGNEKLFF.

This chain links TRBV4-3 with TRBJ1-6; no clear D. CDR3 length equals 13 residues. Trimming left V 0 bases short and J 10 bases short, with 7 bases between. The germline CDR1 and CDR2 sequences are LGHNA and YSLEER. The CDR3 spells CASSQDRESPLHF. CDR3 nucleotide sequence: TGCGCCAGCAGCCAAGACCGGGAATCACCCCTCCACTTT.